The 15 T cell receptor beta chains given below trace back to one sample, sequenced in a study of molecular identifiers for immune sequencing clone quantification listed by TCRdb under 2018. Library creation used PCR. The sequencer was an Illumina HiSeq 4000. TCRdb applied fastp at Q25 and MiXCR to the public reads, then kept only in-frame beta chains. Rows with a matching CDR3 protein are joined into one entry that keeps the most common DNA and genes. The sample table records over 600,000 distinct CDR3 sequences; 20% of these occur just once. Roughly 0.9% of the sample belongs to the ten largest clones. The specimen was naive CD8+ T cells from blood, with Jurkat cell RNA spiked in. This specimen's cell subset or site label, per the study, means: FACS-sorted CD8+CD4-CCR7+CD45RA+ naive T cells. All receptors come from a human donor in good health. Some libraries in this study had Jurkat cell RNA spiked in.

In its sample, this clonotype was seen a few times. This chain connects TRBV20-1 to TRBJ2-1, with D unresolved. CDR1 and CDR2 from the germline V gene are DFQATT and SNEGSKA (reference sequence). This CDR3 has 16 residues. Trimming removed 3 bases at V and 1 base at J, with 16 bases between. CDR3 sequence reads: CSARVVSLGSYNEQFF. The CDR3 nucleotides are TGCAGTGCTAGGGTGGTTAGCTTGGGTTCCTACAATGAGCAGTTCTTC.

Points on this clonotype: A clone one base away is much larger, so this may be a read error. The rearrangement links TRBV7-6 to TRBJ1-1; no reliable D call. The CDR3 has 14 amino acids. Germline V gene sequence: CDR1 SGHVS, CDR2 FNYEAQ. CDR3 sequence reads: CACSFSAMNTEAFF. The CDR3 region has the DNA TGTGCCTGCAGCTTCTCCGCCATGAACACTGAAGCTTTCTTT.

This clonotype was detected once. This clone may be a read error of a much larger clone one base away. The CDR3: CASSESTSLHEHYF. CDR3 bases: TGTGCCAGCAGTGAATCTACTAGTCTCCACGAGCATTACTTC. The genes are TRBV25-1 and TRBJ2-7; a weak D match, TRBD2 (5 bases). The germline CDR1 and CDR2 sequences are MGHDK and SYGVNS. The CDR3 extends over 14 amino acids.

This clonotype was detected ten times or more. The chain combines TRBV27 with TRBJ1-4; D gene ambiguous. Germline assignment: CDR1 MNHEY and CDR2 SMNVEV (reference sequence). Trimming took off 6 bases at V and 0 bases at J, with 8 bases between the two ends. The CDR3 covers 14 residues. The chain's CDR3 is CASRGWATNEKLFF. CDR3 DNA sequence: TGTGCCAGCAGGGGATGGGCAACTAATGAAAAACTGTTTTTT.

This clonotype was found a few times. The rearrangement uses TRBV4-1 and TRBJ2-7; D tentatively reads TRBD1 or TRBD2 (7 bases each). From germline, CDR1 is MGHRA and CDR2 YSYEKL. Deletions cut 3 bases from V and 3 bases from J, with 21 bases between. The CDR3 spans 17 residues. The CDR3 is CASSHSHIRGGDYEQYF. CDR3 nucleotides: TGCGCCAGCAGCCATTCCCATATCAGGGGGGGGGACTACGAGCAGTACTTC.

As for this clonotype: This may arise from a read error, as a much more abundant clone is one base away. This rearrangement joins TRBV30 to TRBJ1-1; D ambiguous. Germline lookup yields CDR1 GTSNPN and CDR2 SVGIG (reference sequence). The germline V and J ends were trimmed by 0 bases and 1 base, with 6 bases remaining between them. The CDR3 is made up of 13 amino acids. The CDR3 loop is CAWSVLKNTEAFF. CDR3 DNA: TGTGCCTGGAGTGTACTCAAGAACACTGAAGCTTTCTTT. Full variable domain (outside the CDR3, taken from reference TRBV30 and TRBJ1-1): SQTIHQWPATLVQPVGSPLSLECTVEGTSNPNLYWYRQAAGRGLQLLFYSVGIGQISSEVPQNLSASRPQDRQFILSSKKLLLSDSGFYLCAWSVLKNTEAFFGQGTRLTVV.

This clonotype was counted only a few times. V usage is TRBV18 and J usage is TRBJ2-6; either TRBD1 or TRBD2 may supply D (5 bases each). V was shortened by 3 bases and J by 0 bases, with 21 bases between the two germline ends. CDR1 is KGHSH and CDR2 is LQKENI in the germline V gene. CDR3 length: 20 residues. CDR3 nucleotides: TGTGCCAGCTCACCTGTTCCCGGGAAGAGACAGATCTCTGGGGCCAACGTCCTGACTTTC. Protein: CASSPVPGKRQISGANVLTF.

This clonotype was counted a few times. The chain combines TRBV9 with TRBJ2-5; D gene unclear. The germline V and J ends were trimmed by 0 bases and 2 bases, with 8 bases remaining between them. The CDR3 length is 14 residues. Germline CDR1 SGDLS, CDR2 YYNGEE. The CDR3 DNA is TGTGCCAGCAGCGTAGCTTCTCAGCAAGAGACCCAGTACTTC. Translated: CASSVASQQETQYF.

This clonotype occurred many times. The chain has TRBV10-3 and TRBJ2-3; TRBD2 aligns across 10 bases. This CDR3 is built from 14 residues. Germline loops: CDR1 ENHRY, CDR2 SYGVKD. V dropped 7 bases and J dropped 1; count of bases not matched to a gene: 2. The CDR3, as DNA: TGTGCCATCAATAGCGGGGGGCGCACAGATACGCAGTATTTT. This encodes CAINSGGRTDTQYF.

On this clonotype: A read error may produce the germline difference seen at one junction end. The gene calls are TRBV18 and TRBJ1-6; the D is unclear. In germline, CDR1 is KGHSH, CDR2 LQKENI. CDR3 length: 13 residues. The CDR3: CAGSPPAGAPLHF. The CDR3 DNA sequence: TGTGCCGGCTCACCCCCTGCCGGGGCACCCCTCCACTTT.

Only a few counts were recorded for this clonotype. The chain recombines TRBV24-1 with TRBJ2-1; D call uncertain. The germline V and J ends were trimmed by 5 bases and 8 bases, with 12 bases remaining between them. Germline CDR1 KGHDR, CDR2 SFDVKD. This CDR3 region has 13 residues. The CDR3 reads CATSVVGRDEQFF. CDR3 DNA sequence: TGTGCCACCAGTGTTGTGGGAAGAGATGAGCAGTTCTTC.

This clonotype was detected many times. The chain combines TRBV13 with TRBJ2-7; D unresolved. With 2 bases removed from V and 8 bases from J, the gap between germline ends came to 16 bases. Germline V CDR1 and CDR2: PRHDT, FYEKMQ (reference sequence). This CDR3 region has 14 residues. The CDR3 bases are TGTGCCAGCAGCTTAAATACAGCTAGGCATCAGCAGTACTTC. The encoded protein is CASSLNTARHQQYF.

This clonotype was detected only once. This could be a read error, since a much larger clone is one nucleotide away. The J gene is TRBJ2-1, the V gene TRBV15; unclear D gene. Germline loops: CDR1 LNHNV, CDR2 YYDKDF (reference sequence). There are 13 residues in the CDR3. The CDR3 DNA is TGTGCCGCCAGCAGAAACAGATACAATGAGCAGTTCTTC. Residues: CAASRNRYNEQFF.

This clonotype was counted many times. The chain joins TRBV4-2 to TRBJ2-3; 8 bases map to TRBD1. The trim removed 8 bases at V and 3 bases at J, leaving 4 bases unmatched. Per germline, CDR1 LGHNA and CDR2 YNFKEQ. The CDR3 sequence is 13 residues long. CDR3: CASLDRATDTQYF. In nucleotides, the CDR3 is TGTGCCAGCTTGGACAGGGCGACAGATACGCAGTATTTT.

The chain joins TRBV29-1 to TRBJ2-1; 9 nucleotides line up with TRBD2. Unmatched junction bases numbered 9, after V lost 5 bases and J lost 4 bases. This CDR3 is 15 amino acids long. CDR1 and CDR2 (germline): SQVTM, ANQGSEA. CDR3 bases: TGCAGCGTTTTTGGGCGGGGGGGGTTGTACAATGAGCAGTTCTTC. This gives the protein CSVFGRGGLYNEQFF.